These 3 T cell receptor beta chains share one sample of origin, sequenced in a study of glioma-infiltrating T cells after dendritic cell vaccination. Using immunoSEQ multiplex PCR, the repertoire was profiled, and TCRdb retains in-frame clones only, with some absent. This sample has roughly 47,000 clones, with 65% to 90% found just once. Sequenced material: blood, taken before dendritic cell vaccination. These receptors all stem from a human donor with glioblastoma.

This chain connects TRBV11-2 to TRBJ2-1; a possible D gene is TRBD2 (6 bases). Germline CDR1 SGHAT, CDR2 FQNNGV. Trimming cost V 0 bases and J 5 bases, with 23 bases left between them. CDR3 size: 19 residues. This CDR3 is CASSLDLRSMGRSDNEQFF. CDR3 nucleotides: TGTGCCAGCAGCTTAGATCTGCGGAGTATGGGGAGGTCCGACAATGAGCAGTTCTTC. Variable domain in full (rest from reference TRBV11-2 and TRBJ2-1): EAGVAQSPRYKIIEKRQSVAFWCNPISGHATLYWYQQILGQGPKLLIQFQNNGVVDDSQLPKDRFSAERLKGVDSTLKIQPAKLEDSAVYLCASSLDLRSMGRSDNEQFFGPGTRLTVL.

The chain employs TRBV6-6 and TRBJ2-5; 8 nucleotides line up with TRBD2. TRBJ2-7 explains the end of the DNA better; the J call may be wrong. The CDR3 consists of 15 residues. The V gene's germline CDR1 is MNHNY and CDR2 SVGAGI (reference sequence). The DNA of the CDR3 is TGTGCCAGCAGTCCACGACTAGCGCTTACCTACGAGCAGTACTTC. As protein: CASSPRLALTYEQYF.

The CDR3 bases are TGTGCCAGCAGCCCTCGCCAGGGGAAGGCTAATGAAAAACTGTTTTTT. Residues: CASSPRQGKANEKLFF. V is TRBV7-2 and J is TRBJ1-4, with a tentative D call TRBD1 (6 bases). In germline, CDR1 is SGHTA, CDR2 FQGNSA. V dropped 5 bases and J dropped 3 bases, with 16 bases sitting between them. The CDR3 totals 16 residues. The full variable domain, with the rest looked up from reference TRBV7-2 and TRBJ1-4, is GAGVSQSPSNKVTEKGKDVELRCDPISGHTALYWYRQSLGQGLEFLIYFQGNSAPDKSGLPSDRFSAERTGGSVSTLTIQRTQQEDSAVYLCASSPRQGKANEKLFFGSGTQLSVL.